A selection of T cell receptor beta chains follows, all from one sample in a study of beta chain features in type 1 diabetes. Assay used: immunoSEQ multiplex PCR; TCRdb lists only in-frame clones, some missing. Of about 150,000 clones listed, approximately 52% are singletons. The sequenced sample was Tregs from blood. The source of these receptors is a man aged 18 to 30 in good health. CDR3s include the opening cysteine and the closing phenylalanine or tryptophan. Fields, in order: V gene, J gene, D gene, clone size, CDR3 protein, CDR3 DNA. A D gene is named only where the DNA matches it firmly. Rows give clone size only sometimes, using once, few, many, or a class for an expanded clone.

TRBV7-2	TRBJ2-1	TRBD1	medium-sized	CASRPPYQGVMNEQFF	TGTGCCAGCAGGCCCCCCTATCAGGGGGTGATGAATGAGCAGTTCTTC
TRBV29-1	TRBJ1-2	.	.	CSVEGGAYGYTF	TGCAGCGTTGAAGGGGGCGCTTATGGCTACACCTTC
TRBV5-4	TRBJ2-1	TRBD2	.	CASSPSGTQYNEQFF	TGTGCCAGCAGCCCTAGCGGGACCCAATACAATGAGCAGTTCTTC
TRBV5-1	TRBJ2-7	TRBD2	.	CASSVGGGGGSYEQYF	TGCGCCAGCAGCGTCGGGGGAGGCGGGGGCTCCTACGAGCAGTACTTC
TRBV2	TRBJ2-1	TRBD2	.	CASMGTMPIYEQFF	TGTGCCAGCATGGGGACTATGCCCATTTATGAGCAGTTCTTC
TRBV7-2	TRBJ2-7	.	few	CASSLELWSSYEQYF	TGTGCCAGCAGCCTAGAATTGTGGAGCTCCTACGAGCAGTACTTC
TRBV10-3	TRBJ2-5	TRBD1	.	CAIRGQGKETQYF	TGTGCCATCAGGGGACAGGGCAAAGAGACCCAGTACTTC
TRBV25-1	TRBJ1-1	.	.	CASSEYRGRNTEAFF	TGTGCCAGCAGTGAATATAGAGGAAGAAACACTGAAGCTTTCTTT
TRBV28	TRBJ2-1	TRBD1	few	CASRRGTAEQFF	TGTGCCAGCAGGCGTGGGACAGCTGAGCAGTTCTTC
TRBV28	TRBJ2-5	TRBD1	.	CASSPSGQGAWGTQYF	TGTGCCAGCAGTCCTTCGGGACAGGGGGCTTGGGGGACCCAGTACTTC
TRBV30	TRBJ1-1	.	.	CAWSEFTWRTEATEAFF	TGTGCCTGGAGTGAATTTACGTGGCGAACGGAGGCCACTGAAGCTTTCTTT
TRBV15	TRBJ2-7	TRBD1	.	CATSRTGDEQYF	TGTGCCACCAGCAGGACAGGGGACGAGCAGTACTTC
TRBV27	TRBJ2-3	TRBD2	.	CASSFIAGGPYTQYF	TGTGCCAGCAGTTTCATAGCGGGAGGGCCTTATACGCAGTATTTT
TRBV7-3	TRBJ2-1	.	.	CASSSARGDEQFF	TGTGCCAGCAGCTCCGCCAGGGGAGATGAGCAGTTCTTC
TRBV16	TRBJ1-2	.	few	CASSQGAGGNYGYTF	TGTGCCAGCAGCCAAGGGGCTGGGGGCAACTATGGCTACACCTTC
TRBV5-1	TRBJ1-2	TRBD1	.	CASSWGFSTGGGYTF	TGCGCCAGCAGCTGGGGGTTTTCTACAGGGGGCGGCTACACCTTC
TRBV29-1	TRBJ2-7	TRBD2	few	CSVVGGTGEQYF	TGCAGCGTTGTGGGGGGGACCGGCGAGCAGTACTTC
TRBV6-6	TRBJ2-7	.	.	CASSDPDRAGGEQYF	TGTGCCAGCAGTGACCCAGACAGGGCGGGGGGCGAGCAGTACTTC
TRBV27	TRBJ1-4	.	.	CASTSGTRGEKLFF	TGTGCCAGCACCAGCGGGACTCGTGGGGAAAAACTGTTTTTT
TRBV7-3	TRBJ1-6	.	.	CASSFISKETPLHF	TGTGCCAGCAGCTTTATCTCTAAGGAGACACCCCTCCACTTT
TRBV5-1	TRBJ1-5	.	.	CASSPDPSGSNQPQHF	TGCGCCAGCAGCCCTGACCCCTCGGGGAGCAATCAGCCCCAGCATTTT
TRBV6-1	TRBJ2-7	.	.	CASSGPSTVTYEQYF	TGTGCCAGCAGTGGACCTTCGACAGTTACCTACGAGCAGTACTTC
TRBV7-8	TRBJ2-5	TRBD2	.	CASSAGLAGVGYF	TGTGCCAGCAGCGCGGGACTAGCGGGTGTCGGGTACTTC
TRBV14	TRBJ2-5	.	.	CASSQVGQKETQYF	TGTGCCAGCAGCCAAGTAGGACAGAAAGAGACCCAGTACTTC
TRBV25-1	TRBJ1-1	.	.	CASSEFGREPHMNTEAFF	TGTGCCAGCAGTGAATTTGGAAGGGAGCCGCACATGAACACTGAAGCTTTCTTT
TRBV2	TRBJ2-7	.	few	CASSVSWGREPSYEQYF	TGTGCCAGCAGTGTCTCCTGGGGGCGGGAGCCCTCCTACGAGCAGTACTTC
TRBV5-4	TRBJ2-3	.	.	CASSIGQRDTQYF	TGTGCCAGCAGCATTGGACAGCGAGATACGCAGTATTTT
TRBV7-2	TRBJ2-1	.	.	CASSKAGEQFF	TGTGCCAGCAGCAAAGCGGGTGAGCAGTTCTTC
TRBV6-6	TRBJ2-7	.	.	CASSWSPTYYEQYF	TGTGCCAGCAGTTGGTCTCCGACTTATTACGAGCAGTACTTC
TRBV7-2	TRBJ1-5	.	few	CASSPQGGQPQHF	TGTGCCAGCAGCCCCCAAGGAGGTCAGCCCCAGCATTTT
TRBV5-1	TRBJ2-7	TRBD1	.	CASSQNFGTGAAYEQYF	TGCGCCAGCAGCCAAAATTTCGGGACAGGGGCGGCCTACGAGCAGTACTTC
TRBV5-4	TRBJ2-3	.	.	CASKPTGLSTDTQYF	TGTGCCAGCAAGCCGACGGGGTTAAGCACAGATACGCAGTATTTT
TRBV7-6	TRBJ2-3	.	.	CASSLVGSSTDTQYF	TGTGCCAGCAGCTTAGTTGGCAGTTCCACAGATACGCAGTATTTT
TRBV19	TRBJ2-7	TRBD2	.	CASSIPGTSIYEQYF	TGTGCCAGTAGTATTCCCGGGACTAGTATTTACGAGCAGTACTTC
TRBV30	TRBJ1-5	TRBD1	.	CAWSVGPGGHSNQPQHF	TGTGCCTGGAGTGTAGGGCCAGGGGGACATAGCAATCAGCCCCAGCATTTT
TRBV30	TRBJ2-2	.	.	CAWSDRDGGELFF	TGTGCCTGGAGTGACAGGGATGGCGGGGAGCTGTTTTTT
TRBV28	TRBJ2-2	TRBD1	.	CASSNWTGVTGELFF	TGTGCCAGCAGTAATTGGACAGGGGTTACCGGGGAGCTGTTTTTT